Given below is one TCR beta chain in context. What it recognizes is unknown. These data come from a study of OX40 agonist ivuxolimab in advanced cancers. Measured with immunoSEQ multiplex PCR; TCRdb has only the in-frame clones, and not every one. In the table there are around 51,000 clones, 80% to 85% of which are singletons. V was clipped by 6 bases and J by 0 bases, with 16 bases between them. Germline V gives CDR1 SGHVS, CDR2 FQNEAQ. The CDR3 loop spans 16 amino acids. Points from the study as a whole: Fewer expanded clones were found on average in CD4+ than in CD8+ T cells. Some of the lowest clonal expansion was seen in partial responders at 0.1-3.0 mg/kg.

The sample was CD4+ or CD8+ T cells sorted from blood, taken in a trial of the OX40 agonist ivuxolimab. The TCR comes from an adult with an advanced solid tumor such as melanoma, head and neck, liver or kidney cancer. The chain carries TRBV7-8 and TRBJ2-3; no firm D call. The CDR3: CASRPLPGQSTDTQYF. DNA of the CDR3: TGTGCCAGCAGGCCCTTGCCGGGTCAAAGCACAGATACGCAGTATTTT.